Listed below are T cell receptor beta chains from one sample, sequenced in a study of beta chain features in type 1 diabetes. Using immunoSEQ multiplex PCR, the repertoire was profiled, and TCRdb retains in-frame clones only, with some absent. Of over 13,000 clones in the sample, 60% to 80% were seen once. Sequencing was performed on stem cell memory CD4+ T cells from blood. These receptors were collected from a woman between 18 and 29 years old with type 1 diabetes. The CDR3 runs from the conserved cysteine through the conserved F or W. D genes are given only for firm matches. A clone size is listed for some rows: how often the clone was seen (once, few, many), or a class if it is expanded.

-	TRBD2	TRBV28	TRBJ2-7	CASSYSGTREYEQYF	TGTGCCAGCAGTTACTCCGGGACTAGGGAGTACGAGCAGTACTTC
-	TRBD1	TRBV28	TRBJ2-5	CASSPGQSQETQYF	TGTGCCAGCAGCCCGGGACAGTCGCAAGAGACCCAGTACTTC
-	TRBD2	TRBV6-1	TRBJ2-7	CASSVAGGAYEQYF	TGTGCCAGCAGTGTAGCGGGAGGTGCCTACGAGCAGTACTTC
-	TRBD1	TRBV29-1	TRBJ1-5	CSVRDRGGQPQHF	TGCAGCGTCCGGGACAGGGGAGGTCAGCCCCAGCATTTT
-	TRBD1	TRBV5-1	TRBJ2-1	CASSLVPGQGLAQFF	TGCGCCAGCAGCTTGGTTCCGGGACAGGGGTTGGCGCAGTTCTTC
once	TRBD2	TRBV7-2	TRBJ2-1	CASSLWTRKGAEQFF	TGTGCCAGCAGCCTTTGGACTAGGAAAGGGGCTGAGCAGTTCTTC
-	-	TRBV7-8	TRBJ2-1	CASSFYLSSSYNEQFF	TGTGCCAGCAGCTTTTACTTATCTTCCTCCTACAATGAGCAGTTCTTC
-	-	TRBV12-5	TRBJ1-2	CASGLVSGLYGYTF	TGTGCTAGTGGTTTGGTCAGCGGCCTCTATGGCTACACCTTC
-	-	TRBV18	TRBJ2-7	CASSPSVEQYF	TGTGCCAGCTCACCATCAGTCGAGCAGTACTTC
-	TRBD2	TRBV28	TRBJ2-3	CASSFPGTSGTDTQYF	TGTGCCAGCAGTTTTCCCGGGACTAGCGGGACAGATACGCAGTATTTT
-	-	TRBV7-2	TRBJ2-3	CASSLDADTQYF	TGTGCCAGCAGCTTAGACGCGGATACGCAGTATTTT
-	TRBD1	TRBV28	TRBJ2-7	CAITDRGYEQYF	TGTGCCATCACGGACAGGGGGTACGAGCAGTACTTC
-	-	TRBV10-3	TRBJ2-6	CAIRSGLSGANVLTF	TGTGCCATCAGGTCAGGGTTATCTGGGGCCAACGTCCTGACTTTC
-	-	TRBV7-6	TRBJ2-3	CASSDTGSGTDTQYF	TGTGCCAGCAGCGACACAGGGAGTGGCACAGATACGCAGTATTTT
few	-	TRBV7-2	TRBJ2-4	CASSPTGGENIQYF	TGTGCCAGCAGCCCCACAGGGGGGGAAAACATTCAGTACTTC
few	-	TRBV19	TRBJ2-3	CASSLQRGDTQYF	TGTGCCAGTAGCTTGCAACGAGGAGATACGCAGTATTTT